The 6 T cell receptor beta chains given below trace back to one sample, sequenced in a study of blood T cell repertoires in COVID-19. TCRdb's copy holds only in-frame clones and misses some; the assay was immunoSEQ multiplex PCR. The data show about 200,000 clones, with approximately 90% seen just once and 1.2% held by the top ten. Source material: PBMCs or T cells enriched from blood (not recorded which). These receptors all stem from a man aged 25-40 years who had recovered from COVID-19.

The chain couples TRBV3-1 (or the pseudogene TRBV3-2) to TRBJ1-5, with 10 bases lining up with TRBD1. The CDR3 spans 15 residues. Unmatched junction bases numbered 1, after V lost 4 bases and J lost 1 base. Per the germline V gene, CDR1 is LGHDT and CDR2 is YNNKEL (reference sequence). The CDR3 spells CASSRTGGSNQPQHF. The CDR3 bases are TGTGCCAGCAGCCGGACAGGGGGAAGCAATCAGCCCCAGCATTTT.

This clone was seen only a few times. The V gene is TRBV7-9, the J gene TRBJ1-1; D gene uncertain. The CDR3 is 16 residues long. The V and J ends lost 1 base and 4 bases respectively, with 16 bases between them. The germline CDR1 and CDR2 sequences are SEHNR and FQNEAQ (reference sequence). The CDR3 region is CASSLDPSGVGTEAFF. As DNA, the CDR3 is TGTGCCAGCAGCTTAGACCCCTCCGGGGTAGGCACTGAAGCTTTCTTT. Drawing the rest from reference TRBV7-9 and TRBJ1-1, the complete variable domain is DTGVSQNPRHKITKRGQNVTFRCDPISEHNRLYWYRQTLGQGPEFLTYFQNEAQLEKSRLLSDRFSAERPKGSFSTLEIQRTEQGDSAMYLCASSLDPSGVGTEAFFGQGTRLTVV.

The rearrangement joins TRBV30 to TRBJ2-4; tentative D call: TRBD2 (5 bases). The CDR3 spans 12 residues. The V gene lost 0 bases and the J gene lost 8 bases, with 8 bases spanning the gap. CDR1 GTSNPN and CDR2 SVGIG come from the germline V gene (reference sequence). The CDR3 loop is CAWSVRADIQYF. Here the CDR3 DNA reads TGTGCCTGGAGTGTACGAGCGGACATTCAGTACTTC.

This clone is a singleton in its sample. V gene TRBV18 combines with J gene TRBJ1-1; D might be TRBD1 (6 bases). CDR1 KGHSH and CDR2 LQKENI come from the germline V gene. Trimming left V 3 bases short and J 6 bases short, with 20 bases between. The CDR3 extends over 16 amino acids. The CDR3: CASSPSPGHIIPEAFF. CDR3 DNA: TGTGCCAGCTCACCGTCACCGGGACACATCATCCCTGAAGCTTTCTTT. Using reference TRBV18 and TRBJ1-1 for the parts outside the CDR3, the full variable domain is NAGVMQNPRHLVRRRGQEARLRCSPMKGHSHVYWYRQLPEEGLKFMVYLQKENIIDESGMPKERFSAEFPKEGPSILRIQQVVRGDSAAYFCASSPSPGHIIPEAFFGQGTRLTVV.

Concerning this clone: Compared with germline, one end of the junction differs, possibly owing to a read error. The gene calls are TRBV7-7 and TRBJ2-1; 9 bases are shared with TRBD2. Germline V gene sequence: CDR1 SSHAT, CDR2 FNYEAQ (reference sequence). This CDR3 has 15 amino acids. CDR3 nucleotide sequence: TGTGCTAGCAGCTTAACCGGGAATAGCGGGAGCGAGCAGTTCTTC. The encoded protein is CASSLTGNSGSEQFF.

This clone was recorded once. The chain recombines TRBV12-3 or TRBV12-4 with TRBJ2-1; 8 bases map to TRBD2. Trimming removed 7 bases from V and 8 bases from J; junction bases left unmatched: 7. There are 13 residues in the CDR3. This chain's CDR3 is CASTGGGGHEQFF. The DNA of the CDR3 is TGTGCCAGCACCGGCGGCGGGGGGCATGAGCAGTTCTTC.